This T cell receptor (beta chain) was captured in a study of OX40 agonist ivuxolimab in advanced cancers. As for the study in general: Antecedent anti-PD-1, anti-PD-L1 or anti-CTLA-4 therapy was permissible, with roughly 40% having received some.

The length of the CDR3 is 16 residues. Per the germline V gene, CDR1 is LNHDA and CDR2 is SQIVND (reference sequence). V was clipped by 1 base and J by 5 bases, with 17 bases between them. Repertoires were generated with immunoSEQ multiplex PCR, while TCRdb's copy carries only in-frame clones and drops some. The sample has about 58,000 clones; around 84% are singletons. This chain connects TRBV19 to TRBJ1-1; D is uncertain. This clonotype was sampled from an adult with an advanced solid tumor such as melanoma, head and neck, liver or kidney cancer. The specimen was CD4+ or CD8+ T cells sorted from blood, collected in a trial of the OX40 agonist ivuxolimab. CDR3 protein: CASSIVGPPSRTEAFF. DNA of the CDR3: TGTGCCAGTAGTATAGTAGGTCCGCCTTCGAGGACTGAAGCTTTCTTT. The full variable domain, rest sourced from reference TRBV19 and TRBJ1-1, is DGGITQSPKYLFRKEGQNVTLSCEQNLNHDAMYWYRQDPGQGLRLIYYSQIVNDFQKGDIAEGYSVSREKKESFPLTVTSAQKNPTAFYLCASSIVGPPSRTEAFFGQGTRLTVV.